The rows below give T cell receptor beta chains drawn from one sample of a study of T cells expressing NK-cell markers. One entry per CDR3 protein, without DNA, is what TCRdb gives after re-calling the 5' RACE reads. This table lists around 380,000 distinct CDR3 sequences. The sequenced material came from blood T cells: a sorted CD56 or NKG2C T cell subset, CD4+ or CD8+ T cells, or bulk PBMC T cells (not recorded which). Receptors were obtained from a woman in her forties or fifties in good health. CDR3s include the opening cysteine and the closing phenylalanine or tryptophan.

V	J	CDR3
TRBV3-1	TRBJ2-5	CASSYRGGETQYF
TRBV12-3/TRBV12-4	TRBJ2-2	CASSVRQGSFFAGELFF
TRBV11-3	TRBJ2-7	CASSFTRDLPYEQYF
TRBV5-1	TRBJ2-3	CASEGVGTQYF
TRBV5-1	TRBJ1-2	CASSLGGASGVYGYTF
TRBV6-5	TRBJ1-1	CASSYHGVVTEAFF
TRBV18	TRBJ2-7	CASSPLTSLGDEQYF
TRBV12-3/TRBV12-4	TRBJ2-5	CASSEAGGQGTQYF
TRBV30	TRBJ2-2	CAWARDNGWANTGELFF
TRBV24-1	TRBJ2-2	CATSDLDINIAGELFF
TRBV9	TRBJ1-2	CASSVGVVSNYGYTF
TRBV2	TRBJ2-3	CASSEPRSSDTQYF
TRBV12-3/TRBV12-4	TRBJ1-5	CASSLGVQGQPQHF
TRBV20-1	TRBJ1-1	CSARVRHLNTEAFF
TRBV27	TRBJ2-5	CASISLVGTSGAGTQYF
TRBV3-1	TRBJ2-5	CASSQDPSLIAVRYRETQYF
TRBV4-2	TRBJ1-1	CASSHWEADTDTEAFF
TRBV7-8	TRBJ2-2	CASVSGTSGSTGELFF
TRBV6-5	TRBJ2-1	CASSYPPGSEQFF
TRBV6-1	TRBJ1-2	CASLGRNYGYTF
TRBV7-8	TRBJ2-3	CASSLGIFGQGADTQYF
TRBV28	TRBJ2-5	CASSPSMGGETQYF
TRBV30	TRBJ2-4	CAWKNPRGNIQYF
TRBV6-5	TRBJ1-5	CASGESYSNQPQHF
TRBV2	TRBJ2-5	CASRTDSETQYF
TRBV6-1	TRBJ1-4	CASSGLAGKLFF
TRBV18	TRBJ2-6	CASSPTGGAGANVLTF
TRBV2	TRBJ2-3	CASSSGGVYADTQYF
TRBV27	TRBJ2-6	CASSDTDRGASANVLTF
TRBV20-1	TRBJ2-3	CSARDPWGPQDYTQYF
TRBV24-1	TRBJ2-2	CATSLQASGTGELFF
TRBV28	TRBJ2-5	CASRSGRAGETQYF
TRBV24-1	TRBJ1-1	CATSDTGRYTEAFF
TRBV3-1	TRBJ1-2	CASSQDMAGGGYTF
TRBV2	TRBJ2-1	CATYRQDLRDEQFF
TRBV5-1	TRBJ1-1	CASSFAGQEAFF
TRBV29-1	TRBJ2-7	CSVEYAQIPYEQYF